The 18 T cell receptor beta chains below were found in one sample sequenced in a study of blood T cells in healthy people across ages. A second PCR of roughly 7 to 11 cycles used a sample-barcoded 5' primer and a J-beta primer mix. TCRdb independently ran MiXCR on the 5' RACE reads; one entry per CDR3 protein. The data show about 1.4 million distinct CDR3 sequences, 55% to 75% seen once. Sequencing was performed on blood. The receptor set was obtained from a man aged 18 to 29 in good health.

There are a few counts of this clonotype. V is TRBV27 and J is TRBJ2-1; a possible D gene is TRBD2 (6 bases). The ends were cut back, 8 bases at V and 7 bases at J, with 18 bases in the middle. CDR1 is MNHEY, CDR2 SMNVEV, per germline (reference sequence). This CDR3 spans 14 amino acids. Written as DNA, the CDR3 is TGTGCCAGCTCGCTCGGGGGTCTTCCAAATGAGCAGTTCTTC. Encoded protein: CASSLGGLPNEQFF.

The chain employs TRBV28 and TRBJ2-7; 10 bases map to TRBD2. The DNA end lines up better with TRBJ2-5; the J call may be wrong. The germline V gene encodes CDR1 MDHEN and CDR2 SYDVKM. The CDR3 extends over 16 amino acids. The CDR3 nucleotides read TGTGCCAGCAGGTCGAGCGGGGGGGCTGGGGGAGAGACCCAGTACTTC. This sequence encodes CASRSSGGAGGETQYF.

The chain recombines TRBV27 with TRBJ2-1; D remains ambiguous. Looked up from germline, CDR1 is MNHEY and CDR2 is SMNVEV (reference sequence). The V end was cut by 7 bases, the J end by 6 bases, with 16 bases between. CDR3 length: 14 amino acids. The CDR3 protein is CASTKLGPPNEQFF. In DNA form, the CDR3 reads TGTGCCAGCACCAAATTGGGCCCTCCCAATGAGCAGTTCTTC.

The chain uses TRBV6-5 and TRBJ2-3; D not certain. With 0 bases removed from V and 1 base from J, the gap between germline ends came to 8 bases. Germline V gives CDR1 MNHEY, CDR2 SVGAGI. This CDR3 is 15 amino acids long. CDR3 coding DNA: TGTGCCAGCAGTTACTCGAGTCGGCGCACAGATACGCAGTATTTT. This codes for CASSYSSRRTDTQYF.

In this sample, this clonotype turned up a few times. J is TRBJ2-1 and V is TRBV20-1; no definite D call. Germline assignment: CDR1 DFQATT and CDR2 SNEGSKA (reference sequence). The CDR3 is 15 amino acids. V lost 8 bases and J lost 5, with 22 bases in between. DNA of the CDR3: TGCAGTCACCTCAGAAGGATGAGAAAAAACAATGAGCAGTTCTTC. Amino acid sequence: CSHLRRMRKNNEQFF.

This chain connects TRBV10-3 to TRBJ2-3; 9 bases are a match to TRBD2. This CDR3 spans 14 amino acids. Unmatched junction bases numbered 4, after V lost 5 bases and J lost 4 bases. Germline CDR1 is ENHRY and CDR2 is SYGVKD. DNA for the CDR3: TGTGCCATCAGTTTAGCGGGGGCAGCAGATACGCAGTATTTT. Protein sequence: CAISLAGAADTQYF.

The CDR3 DNA follows: TGTGCCAGCAGTGAACTGTCGGTCTACGAGCAGTACTTC. It specifies CASSELSVYEQYF. The rearrangement joins TRBV6-1 to TRBJ2-7; D is undetermined. The CDR3 totals 13 residues. With 2 bases removed from V and 3 bases from J, the gap between germline ends came to 8 bases. CDR1 and CDR2 from the germline V gene are MNHNS and SASEGT.

The rearrangement uses TRBV30 and TRBJ1-1, with D unclear. The CDR3 has 11 amino acids. The V gene's germline CDR1 is GTSNPN and CDR2 SVGIG (reference sequence). V was cut by 2 bases and J by 10 bases, with 11 bases left in between. CDR3 nucleotide sequence: TGTGCCTGGAGTCCTTTGAGCGGAGCTTTCTTT. Its translation: CAWSPLSGAFF.

This clonotype was picked up a small number of times. The chain has TRBV6-6 and TRBJ2-7, with 7 bases fitting TRBD2. The V segment lost 0 bases and the J segment 1 base; nucleotides outside the gene matches: 6. The germline gives CDR1 MNHNY, CDR2 SVGAGI (reference sequence). The CDR3 length is 16 residues. The CDR3 coding sequence is TGTGCCAGCAGTTACTCGGGACTACCTACTTCCTACGAGCAGTACTTC. Residues: CASSYSGLPTSYEQYF.

On this clonotype itself: The CDR3 carries no conserved terminal phenylalanine or tryptophan, so it likely arises from a read error. V gene TRBV27 combines with J gene TRBJ2-7; no clear D. V dropped 6 bases and J dropped 2 bases, with 5 bases sitting between them. CDR3 length: 11 residues. Germline V gene sequence: CDR1 MNHEY, CDR2 SMNVEV (reference sequence). The CDR3 coding sequence is TGTGCCAGCAGCCTTGCCTACGAGCAGTACTTA. Its protein is CASSLAYEQYL.

This clonotype came up a few times. This chain links TRBV27 with TRBJ2-2, with 7 bases that match TRBD1. The CDR3 contains 15 residues. The ends lost 3 bases at V and 5 bases at J; junction bases unmatched: 6. Per germline, CDR1 MNHEY and CDR2 SMNVEV (reference sequence). The CDR3: CASSFDGTVTGELFF. DNA of the CDR3: TGTGCCAGCAGTTTTGATGGGACAGTAACCGGGGAGCTGTTTTTT.

The genes are TRBV4-1 and TRBJ1-1; D unresolved. The CDR3 consists of 15 residues. The V end lost 0 bases, the J end lost 3 bases, and 11 bases lay between the germline ends. The germline CDR1 and CDR2 sequences are MGHRA and YSYEKL. The CDR3 sequence: CASSQDSSRDTEAFF. The CDR3 DNA is TGCGCCAGCAGCCAAGATAGTTCGAGGGACACTGAAGCTTTCTTT.

The chain links TRBV6-2 or TRBV6-3 to TRBJ2-7, with TRBD2 identical over 14 bases. This CDR3 contains 15 residues. V dropped 4 bases and J dropped 3; count of bases not matched to a gene: 2. The germline V gene has CDR1 MNHEY and CDR2 SVGEGT. The CDR3 spells CASSWGTSGGYEQYF. For the CDR3, the DNA is TGTGCCAGCAGTTGGGGGACTAGCGGGGGCTACGAGCAGTACTTC.

This rearrangement joins TRBV29-1 to TRBJ1-4; no clear D. This CDR3 is built from 17 residues. Germline assignment: CDR1 SQVTM and CDR2 ANQGSEA. The V and J ends lost 5 bases and 0 bases respectively, with 19 bases between them. The CDR3 sequence: CSVMNPKDIATNEKLFF. The DNA for the CDR3 is TGCAGCGTTATGAATCCCAAAGACATAGCAACTAATGAAAAACTGTTTTTT. Full variable domain (missing parts from reference TRBV29-1 and TRBJ1-4): SAVISQKPSRDICQRGTSLTIQCQVDSQVTMMFWYRQQPGQSLTLIATANQGSEATYESGFVIDKFPISRPNLTFSTLTVSNMSPEDSSIYLCSVMNPKDIATNEKLFFGSGTQLSVL.

V and J are TRBV7-6 and TRBJ2-5; 8 bases match TRBD1. The CDR3 sequence is 13 residues long. Germline V gene lookup returns CDR1 SGHVS and CDR2 FNYEAQ. Losses at the gene ends were 3 bases for V and 10 bases for J; bases not matched to a gene: 7. The CDR3 nucleotides are TGTGCCAGCAGCTTTCTGACAGGGGATGACCAGTACTTC. Its translation: CASSFLTGDDQYF.

This clonotype turned up a few times. The chain couples TRBV20-1 to TRBJ2-5; no definite D call. The CDR3 spans 13 residues. Germline V CDR1 and CDR2: DFQATT, SNEGSKA (reference sequence). Trimming left V 1 base short and J 2 bases short, with 8 bases between. The CDR3 DNA is TGCAGTGCTAGAGCGCTAGGACAAGAGACCCAGTACTTC. It is translated as CSARALGQETQYF.

J is TRBJ2-1 and V is TRBV27, with 8 bases identical to TRBD2. The J segment lost 4 bases and the V segment lost 3 bases, leaving 11 bases of the junction unmatched. Germline V gives CDR1 MNHEY, CDR2 SMNVEV (reference sequence). The CDR3 totals 17 residues. Here the CDR3 reads CASSFPTLSGVYNEQFF. The CDR3 DNA is TGTGCCAGCAGTTTCCCCACCCTTAGCGGGGTATACAATGAGCAGTTCTTC.

V is TRBV7-9 and J is TRBJ1-1, with 8 bases identical to TRBD1. The germline V gene has CDR1 SEHNR and CDR2 FQNEAQ (reference sequence). The junction had 6 bases not matched to a gene; V was cut back by 5 bases and J by 1 base. This CDR3 has 15 amino acids. The CDR3 DNA reads TGTGCCAGCAGCGCCGTGGACAGGGCGAACACTGAAGCTTTCTTT. The encoded protein is CASSAVDRANTEAFF.